What follows is one T cell receptor (beta chain) and its context. These data belong to a study of CDR3 diversity in severe acne. Trimming cost V 8 bases and J 7 bases; bases outside gene matches: 15. The length of the CDR3 is 16 residues. Germline-derived CDR1 and CDR2 are SNHLY and FYNNEI. TCRdb ran MiXCR on the PCR reads and lists one entry per CDR3 protein. Of approximately 97,000 distinct CDR3 sequences in the sample, 51% were seen once. V usage is TRBV2 and J usage is TRBJ2-7; TRBD1 aligns across 12 bases. The origin of this receptor is a male donor with acne. The sequencing sample was made of blood. In DNA, the CDR3 is TGTGCCAGCGCAAAACTACCCGGGACAGGGGGCTGGGAGCAGTACTTC. Amino acids: CASAKLPGTGGWEQYF.